These T cell receptor beta chains were read from a single sample in a study of PD-1 blockade in classical Hodgkin lymphoma. Sequenced by immunoSEQ multiplex PCR; TCRdb stores in-frame clones only, minus some. The sample lists some 18,000 clones, around 75% seen once, with roughly 24% in the top ten. Sample: peripheral blood mononuclear cells (PBMCs), taken at baseline. Source of these receptors: a human donor with classical Hodgkin lymphoma. CDR3s include the opening cysteine and the closing phenylalanine or tryptophan. A D gene is named only where the DNA matches it firmly. Some rows have no size entry. The others give once, few or many, or a class for an expanded clone.

d_gene	v_gene	abundance	j_gene	CDR3aa	CDR3nt
NA	TRBV27	NA	TRBJ1-1	CASSLTGLLTEAFF	TGTGCCAGCAGTTTAACGGGACTGTTGACTGAAGCTTTCTTT
TRBD1	TRBV19	NA	TRBJ1-1	CASSIRTGLNVNTEAFF	TGTGCCAGTAGTATAAGGACAGGCCTTAATGTGAACACTGAAGCTTTCTTT
NA	TRBV6-1	few	TRBJ2-3	CASSEVVGGGNTDTQYF	TGTGCCAGCAGTGAAGTGGTCGGTGGAGGCAACACAGATACGCAGTATTTT
TRBD2	TRBV6-4	NA	TRBJ2-2	CASSVAGDTGELFF	TGTGCCAGCAGTGTAGCGGGAGACACCGGGGAGCTGTTTTTT
NA	TRBV2	NA	TRBJ1-5	CASSGNLGFDQPQHF	TGTGCCAGCAGTGGAAATCTCGGTTTTGATCAGCCCCAGCATTTT
TRBD1	TRBV14	NA	TRBJ1-3	CASSLTGALRNTIYF	TGTGCCAGCAGCCTTACAGGGGCCCTTAGGAACACCATATATTTT
NA	TRBV6-1	once	TRBJ2-7	CASRGTGYYFYEQYF	TGTGCCAGCAGGGGCACAGGGTATTATTTCTACGAGCAGTACTTC
NA	TRBV26	few	TRBJ2-1	CASMGQGVFF	TGTGCCAGCATGGGACAGGGGGTGTTCTTC
TRBD2	TRBV28	NA	TRBJ2-7	CASSFGALAGSYEQYF	TGTGCCAGCAGTTTTGGGGCCCTAGCGGGGAGTTACGAGCAGTACTTC
TRBD1	TRBV5-1	once	TRBJ2-7	CASRPGTGWGTRYEQYF	TGCGCCAGCAGACCCGGGACAGGGTGGGGGACTCGATACGAGCAGTACTTC
NA	TRBV7-9	NA	TRBJ2-2	CASSPLATTNTGELFF	TGTGCCAGCAGCCCCCTCGCGACTACCAACACCGGGGAGCTGTTTTTT
NA	TRBV5-8	NA	TRBJ1-1	CASSYDHGVPKQMNTEAFF	TGTGCCAGCAGCTATGACCACGGAGTCCCTAAACAGATGAACACTGAAGCTTTCTTT
TRBD1	TRBV7-9	NA	TRBJ2-5	CASSASGTGGASETQYF	TGTGCCAGCAGCGCTTCAGGGACAGGGGGCGCGTCAGAGACCCAGTACTTC
NA	TRBV5-1	NA	TRBJ2-1	CASSLDNGEQFF	TGCGCCAGCAGCTTAGACAACGGTGAGCAGTTCTTC
NA	TRBV2	NA	TRBJ1-2	CASSELGADGYTF	TGTGCCAGCAGTGAACTTGGGGCCGATGGCTACACCTTC
NA	TRBV6-5	many	TRBJ2-7	CASTQTGERDEQYF	TGTGCCAGCACCCAGACGGGGGAAAGGGACGAGCAGTACTTC
NA	TRBV11-2	NA	TRBJ2-1	CASSPLTRDTRFF	TGTGCCAGCAGCCCTCTCACCCGGGATACTAGGTTCTTC
TRBD1	TRBV11-2	many	TRBJ1-6	CASSLGTGPPPLHF	TGTGCCAGCAGCCTCGGGACAGGGCCTCCACCCCTCCACTTT
NA	TRBV20-1	NA	TRBJ2-5	CSAKGGETQYF	TGCAGTGCTAAAGGGGGGGAGACCCAGTACTTC
TRBD1	TRBV6-1	NA	TRBJ2-1	CASGRDRAMDEQFF	TGTGCCAGCGGCCGGGACAGGGCGATGGATGAGCAGTTCTTC
TRBD1	TRBV9	NA	TRBJ1-2	CASSEGIEGAGYTF	TGTGCCAGCAGCGAGGGAATCGAGGGGGCTGGCTACACCTTC
NA	TRBV28	NA	TRBJ2-2	CASSLPRGSVAGELFF	TGTGCCAGCAGTTTGCCTAGAGGGAGTGTCGCCGGGGAGCTGTTTTTT
TRBD1	TRBV6-1	NA	TRBJ2-7	CASSRQGSYEQYF	TGTGCCAGCAGTCGACAGGGTTCCTACGAGCAGTACTTC
TRBD1	TRBV7-2	NA	TRBJ1-5	CASSQGQGNQPQHF	TGTGCCAGCAGCCAGGGACAGGGCAATCAGCCCCAGCATTTT
NA	TRBV28	NA	TRBJ2-5	CASSQSGGAETQYF	TGTGCCAGCAGCCAAAGCGGAGGTGCGGAGACCCAGTACTTC
NA	TRBV5-1	once	TRBJ2-1	CASSLGIPPNNEQFF	TGCGCCAGCAGCTTGGGCATACCCCCGAACAATGAGCAGTTCTTC
NA	TRBV5-1	once	TRBJ2-7	CASRVGDTGEQYF	TGCGCCAGCAGGGTTGGCGATACGGGCGAGCAGTACTTC
TRBD2	TRBV25-1	NA	TRBJ2-1	CASSPGGSSYNEQFF	TGTGCCAGCAGTCCTGGCGGGAGCTCCTACAATGAGCAGTTCTTC
NA	TRBV28	few	TRBJ1-1	CASSAGNRNTEAFF	TGTGCCAGCAGCGCCGGAAATAGGAACACTGAAGCTTTCTTT
NA	TRBV7-9	NA	TRBJ1-4	CASSSPGDGQKLFF	TGTGCCAGCAGCTCCCCAGGGGATGGTCAAAAACTGTTTTTT
NA	TRBV2	few	TRBJ1-5	CASSLGESGQPQHF	TGTGCCAGCAGTTTGGGGGAGTCGGGTCAGCCCCAGCATTTT
NA	TRBV10-3	NA	TRBJ1-3	CAISEPTTKGAPSGNTIYF	TGTGCCATCAGTGAGCCTACTACGAAAGGGGCACCCTCTGGAAACACCATATATTTT
TRBD1	TRBV5-8	NA	TRBJ2-7	CASSLAGTGVSEQYF	TGTGCCAGCAGCTTGGCCGGGACAGGGGTGAGCGAGCAGTACTTC
NA	TRBV19	NA	TRBJ1-4	CASSSQGRIAEKLFF	TGTGCCAGCTCTTCCCAGGGGCGAATAGCGGAAAAACTGTTTTTT
NA	TRBV21-1	once	TRBJ1-2	CASPKTGAGYTF	TGTGCCAGCCCAAAAACGGGGGCTGGCTACACCTTC
NA	TRBV29-1	NA	TRBJ1-3	CSVDKTGSGNTIYF	TGCAGCGTTGACAAGACAGGCTCTGGAAACACCATATATTTT
NA	TRBV28	once	TRBJ2-5	CASSLSGETQYF	TGTGCCAGCAGTTTATCGGGGGAGACCCAGTACTTC